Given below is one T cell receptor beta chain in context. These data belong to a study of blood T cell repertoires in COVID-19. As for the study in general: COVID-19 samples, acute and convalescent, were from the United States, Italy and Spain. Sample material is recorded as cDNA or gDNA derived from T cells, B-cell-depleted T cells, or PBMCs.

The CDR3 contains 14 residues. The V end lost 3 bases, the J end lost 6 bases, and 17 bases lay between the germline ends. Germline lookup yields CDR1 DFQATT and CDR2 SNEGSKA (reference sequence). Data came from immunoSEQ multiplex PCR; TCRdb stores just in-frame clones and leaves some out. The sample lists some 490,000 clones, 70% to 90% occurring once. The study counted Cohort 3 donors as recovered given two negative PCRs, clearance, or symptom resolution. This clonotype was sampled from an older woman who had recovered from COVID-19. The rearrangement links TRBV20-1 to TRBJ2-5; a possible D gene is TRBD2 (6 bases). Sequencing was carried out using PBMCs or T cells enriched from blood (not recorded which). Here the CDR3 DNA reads TGCAGTGCTAGTGGGACGGGGGATACGAAGACCCAGTACTTC. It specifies CSASGTGDTKTQYF.